A selection of T cell receptor beta chains follows, all from one sample in a study of human thymus T cells. Sequencing was performed with immunoSEQ multiplex PCR; in TCRdb, only in-frame clones are kept and a portion is missing. The sample includes fewer than 55,000 clones, approximately 95% seen only once; the top ten take about 0.12%. The sequenced sample consisted of blood. Receptor source: a boy under three years old with a congenital heart defect but otherwise immunologically healthy. The CDR3 runs from the conserved cysteine through the conserved F or W. Fields, in order: D gene, J gene, V gene, clone size, CDR3 protein, CDR3 DNA. D genes are given only for firm matches. Clone size is shown for a subset of rows, as once, few, many or a class of expanded clone.

NA,TRBJ2-1,TRBV10-3,NA,CAISGTGAGHGEQFF,TGTGCCATCAGTGGGACGGGTGCAGGGCACGGTGAGCAGTTCTTC
NA,TRBJ1-2,TRBV28,once,CASSLYGGRGYTF,TGTGCCAGCAGTTTATACGGGGGGCGAGGCTACACCTTC
NA,TRBJ1-1,TRBV5-1,NA,CASSPKPGMNTEAFF,TGCGCCAGCAGTCCTAAGCCCGGAATGAACACTGAAGCTTTCTTT
NA,TRBJ2-7,TRBV4-3,once,CASSPTLALTYEQYF,TGCGCCAGCAGCCCGACTCTTGCGCTAACCTACGAGCAGTACTTC
TRBD1,TRBJ2-5,TRBV9,NA,CASSVETGQETQYF,TGTGCCAGCAGCGTAGAGACAGGGCAAGAGACCCAGTACTTC
NA,TRBJ1-1,TRBV15,NA,CATSRGNRGGTEAFF,TGTGCCACCAGCAGAGGAAACAGAGGAGGGACTGAAGCTTTCTTT
NA,TRBJ2-3,TRBV4-1,NA,CASSRKGLGLDTQYF,TGCGCCAGCAGCCGAAAAGGTCTAGGGCTAGATACGCAGTATTTT
TRBD2,TRBJ2-3,TRBV6-5,NA,CASSYSGGASTDTQYF,TGTGCCAGCAGTTACAGCGGGGGGGCTAGCACAGATACGCAGTATTTT
NA,TRBJ2-7,TRBV9,NA,CASSVVRANHYEQYF,TGTGCCAGCAGCGTAGTCAGGGCTAACCACTACGAGCAGTACTTC
NA,TRBJ1-2,TRBV5-1,NA,CASSLVTGSYGYTF,TGCGCCAGCAGCTTGGTTACAGGGAGCTATGGCTACACCTTC
NA,TRBJ2-3,TRBV5-4,NA,CASSSRLVSTDTQYF,TGTGCCAGCAGCTCTCGACTAGTAAGCACAGATACGCAGTATTTT
NA,TRBJ1-2,TRBV5-6,NA,CASSLGGSPYGYTF,TGTGCCAGCAGCTTGGGGGGCAGCCCCTATGGCTACACCTTC
NA,TRBJ2-1,TRBV15,NA,CATSRDQGLTGEQFF,TGTGCCACCAGCAGAGATCAGGGATTGACGGGTGAGCAGTTCTTC
NA,TRBJ1-2,TRBV7-8,once,CASSRDTNYGYTF,TGTGCCAGCAGCAGGGACACTAACTATGGCTACACCTTC
TRBD2,TRBJ2-1,TRBV10-1,NA,CASSEGSGGSYNEQFF,TGCGCCAGCAGTGAGGGTAGCGGGGGATCCTACAATGAGCAGTTCTTC
NA,TRBJ2-2,TRBV23-1,NA,CASSQATSGTTGELFF,TGCGCCAGCAGTCAAGCGACCTCAGGGACCACCGGGGAGCTGTTTTTT
TRBD1,TRBJ1-2,TRBV7-9,NA,CASSTTLTGEDGYTF,TGTGCCAGCAGCACCACCTTAACAGGGGAGGATGGCTACACCTTC
NA,TRBJ1-2,TRBV25-1,NA,CASSAPGTTHYGYTF,TGTGCCAGCAGTGCCCCCGGGACAACCCACTATGGCTACACCTTC
TRBD1,TRBJ1-2,TRBV6-5,NA,CASSYSETGGGYTF,TGTGCCAGCAGTTACTCGGAGACAGGGGGCGGCTACACCTTC
TRBD2,TRBJ2-5,TRBV7-6,NA,CASSRGGRETQYF,TGTGCCAGCAGCCGGGGAGGGCGAGAGACCCAGTACTTC
NA,TRBJ2-3,TRBV5-1,NA,CASSPGGTAMGTQYF,TGCGCCAGCAGCCCCGGGGGGACAGCCATGGGTACGCAGTATTTT
NA,TRBJ2-3,TRBV10-2,NA,CASSPGGTDTQYF,TGCGCCAGCAGCCCGGGGGGCACAGATACGCAGTATTTT
TRBD2,TRBJ2-3,TRBV4-3,NA,CASSRRTTSGGDTQYF,TGCGCCAGCAGCCGAAGAACGACTAGCGGGGGGGATACGCAGTATTTT
NA,TRBJ1-2,TRBV11-3,NA,CVVRYGYTF,TGTGTCGTCCGCTATGGCTACACCTTC
NA,TRBJ2-6,TRBV6-4,NA,CASSSHSSGANVLTF,TGTGCCAGCTCAAGCCACAGCTCTGGGGCCAACGTCCTGACTTTC
TRBD1,TRBJ2-7,TRBV5-1,NA,CASSLDRGYEQYF,TGCGCCAGCAGCTTGGACAGGGGTTACGAGCAGTACTTC
NA,TRBJ1-1,TRBV19,NA,CASSIIGGNTEAFF,TGTGCCAGTAGTATTATCGGGGGGAATACTGAAGCTTTCTTT
TRBD1,TRBJ1-2,TRBV5-4,once,CASRTGTANYGYTF,TGTGCCAGCAGGACCGGGACAGCTAACTATGGCTACACCTTC
TRBD1,TRBJ2-3,TRBV7-9,NA,CASSLQGTGTNTQYF,TGTGCCAGCAGCTTACAAGGGACAGGGACAAATACGCAGTATTTT
TRBD1,TRBJ1-3,TRBV19,NA,CASRTLRTGSGNTIYF,TGTGCCAGTAGGACCCTACGGACAGGGAGTGGGAACACCATATATTTT
TRBD1,TRBJ2-5,TRBV2,NA,CASSDRGYQETQYF,TGTGCCAGCAGTGACAGGGGGTACCAAGAGACCCAGTACTTC
TRBD1,TRBJ2-7,TRBV29-1,once,CSARQGPYEQYF,TGCAGCGCCCGACAGGGACCCTACGAGCAGTACTTC
NA,TRBJ2-7,TRBV4-1,NA,CASSQDRLSRYEQYF,TGCGCCAGCAGCCAAGATCGACTGAGCCGCTACGAGCAGTACTTC
NA,TRBJ2-4,TRBV23-1,NA,CASSRGAKNIQYF,TGCGCCAGCAGTCGGGGAGCCAAAAACATTCAGTACTTC
TRBD2,TRBJ2-7,TRBV7-9,NA,CASSFLGGSSYEQYF,TGTGCCAGCAGCTTTCTCGGGGGGAGCTCCTACGAGCAGTACTTC
NA,TRBJ1-1,TRBV7-3,NA,CASSLSPLNTEAFF,TGTGCCAGCAGCTTATCTCCCCTGAACACTGAAGCTTTCTTT
TRBD1,TRBJ1-2,TRBV2,NA,CARRDSYGYTF,TGTGCCAGACGGGACAGCTATGGCTACACCTTC
NA,TRBJ2-1,TRBV28,NA,CASSPHRESNYNEQFF,TGTGCCAGCAGTCCCCACCGGGAATCCAACTACAATGAGCAGTTCTTC
NA,TRBJ2-3,TRBV6-5,NA,CASSYRGATDTQYF,TGTGCCAGCAGTTACAGGGGGGCCACAGATACGCAGTATTTT
NA,TRBJ2-3,TRBV29-1,NA,CSVEEDWSDTQYF,TGCAGCGTTGAAGAGGATTGGTCAGATACGCAGTATTTT
NA,TRBJ2-4,TRBV11-3,NA,CASSPSNRPNIQYF,TGTGCCAGCAGCCCCTCCAACCGGCCAAACATTCAGTACTTC
NA,TRBJ1-1,TRBV6-6,NA,CASSYSIVGRSEAFF,TGTGCCAGCAGTTACTCGATAGTCGGTAGGTCTGAAGCTTTCTTT
TRBD2,TRBJ2-7,TRBV5-4,NA,CASSFKLAGVNEQYF,TGTGCCAGCAGCTTCAAACTAGCGGGGGTCAACGAGCAGTACTTC
NA,TRBJ2-7,TRBV7-9,NA,CASSLDNYEQYF,TGTGCCAGCAGCTTAGACAACTACGAGCAGTACTTC
TRBD2,TRBJ2-5,TRBV5-8,NA,CASSSVLAGGQETQYF,TGTGCCAGCAGCTCAGTACTAGCGGGGGGCCAAGAGACCCAGTACTTC
TRBD1,TRBJ2-3,TRBV11-3,NA,CASSSRDRDTQYF,TGTGCCAGCAGCTCCCGGGACAGGGATACGCAGTATTTT
NA,TRBJ1-1,TRBV5-5,NA,CASSLRGVWTEAFF,TGTGCCAGCAGCTTGCGGGGGGTCTGGACTGAAGCTTTCTTT
NA,TRBJ2-1,TRBV11-3,NA,CASSLDHNEQFF,TGTGCCAGCAGCTTAGATCACAATGAGCAGTTCTTC
NA,TRBJ2-2,TRBV5-6,NA,CASSPNTGELFF,TGTGCCAGCAGCCCGAACACCGGGGAGCTGTTTTTT
NA,TRBJ2-7,TRBV6-1,NA,CASSEAGWYDFGSSYEQYF,TGTGCCAGCAGTGAAGCCGGATGGTATGACTTTGGGAGCTCCTACGAGCAGTACTTC
NA,TRBJ2-7,TRBV11-3,NA,CASSSQGGLYEQYF,TGTGCCAGCAGCTCCCAGGGAGGCTTATACGAGCAGTACTTC
TRBD1,TRBJ1-4,TRBV5-1,NA,CASSLKGAPATNEKLFF,TGCGCCAGCAGCTTGAAGGGGGCGCCGGCAACTAATGAAAAACTGTTTTTT
TRBD1,TRBJ1-2,TRBV25-1,NA,CASSELGTGTPYTF,TGTGCCAGCAGTGAATTGGGGACAGGGACTCCCTACACCTTC
NA,TRBJ2-3,TRBV7-9,NA,CASREGQWGTDTQYF,TGTGCCAGCAGAGAGGGCCAATGGGGCACAGATACGCAGTATTTT
NA,TRBJ1-2,TRBV30,NA,CAPSGHYGYTF,TGTGCGCCCTCGGGGCACTATGGCTACACCTTC
NA,TRBJ2-3,TRBV5-1,NA,CASGHGTDTQYF,TGCGCCAGCGGGCACGGCACAGATACGCAGTATTTT
TRBD1,TRBJ2-2,TRBV29-1,NA,CSVTGDTGELFF,TGCAGCGTTACAGGGGACACCGGGGAGCTGTTTTTT
NA,TRBJ2-5,TRBV6-5,NA,CASRQRTFQETQYF,TGTGCCAGCAGACAGCGGACGTTCCAAGAGACCCAGTACTTC
TRBD1,TRBJ1-6,TRBV5-4,NA,CASRRALAKTGEGSPLHF,TGTGCCAGCAGGAGGGCCCTAGCAAAGACAGGGGAGGGGTCACCCCTCCACTTT